This is a list of T cell receptor beta chains from one sample in a study of radiation and T cells in renal cell carcinoma. Clones were sequenced by immunoSEQ multiplex PCR, and TCRdb holds only the in-frame ones, with some missing. This table holds under 65,000 clones, roughly 79% found once. Sequenced material: blood, taken from a patient whose treatment included radiotherapy and nephrectomy. These receptors all come from a man in his sixties with renal cell carcinoma. Both conserved end residues are part of each CDR3. The D gene is left open where the match is weak. Clone size is stated in some rows and not others, as once, few, many or a class when expanded.

V gene	CDR3 length	J gene	clone size	D gene	CDR3 DNA	CDR3 protein
TRBV19	16	TRBJ2-1	NA	TRBD2	TGTGCCAGTAGACCCCTAGCGGGTCCTTCCTACAATGAGCAGTTCTTC	CASRPLAGPSYNEQFF
TRBV5-1	14	TRBJ2-2	NA	TRBD2	TGCGCCAGCAGCCCCCGGGGAGGGGCCGGGGAGCTGTTTTTT	CASSPRGGAGELFF
TRBV5-5	15	TRBJ2-5	once	TRBD1	TGTGCCAGCAGCGCGACAGGGGGGTTCCAAGAGACCCAGTACTTC	CASSATGGFQETQYF
TRBV6-8	14	TRBJ1-2	once	TRBD1	TGTGCCAGCAGGCCCGGGACAGGGGACTATGGCTACACCTTC	CASRPGTGDYGYTF
TRBV4-3	18	TRBJ2-6	NA	TRBD2	TGCGCCAGCAGCCAAGGTCTAGCGGCATTGTCCGGGGCCAACGTCCTGACTTTC	CASSQGLAALSGANVLTF
TRBV7-2	13	TRBJ2-3	NA	NA	TGTGCCAGCAGCCCCCCTGGCACAGATACGCAGTATTTT	CASSPPGTDTQYF
TRBV11-2	14	TRBJ2-3	NA	NA	TGTGCCAGCAGCTTATCAAGAGAAACAGATACGCAGTATTTT	CASSLSRETDTQYF
TRBV5-1	16	TRBJ2-2	NA	TRBD2	TGCGCCAGCAGCATTACCGGGGGGGCGCCTCCCGGGGAGCTGTTTTTT	CASSITGGAPPGELFF
TRBV4-2	18	TRBJ2-3	NA	TRBD2	TGTGCCAGCAGCCCCGGACTAGCGGGGGGGATGAAGACAGATACGCAGTATTTT	CASSPGLAGGMKTDTQYF
TRBV6-5	13	TRBJ1-2	NA	NA	TGTGCCAGCAGTTACTCGACCGGCCGGGGCTACACCTTC	CASSYSTGRGYTF
TRBV19	15	TRBJ2-7	NA	TRBD1	TGTGCCAGTAGTATAGAGGGACAGGGGATCTACGAGCAGTACTTC	CASSIEGQGIYEQYF
TRBV5-1	15	TRBJ1-2	NA	NA	TGCGCCAGCAGCTTGGGCCAGGGACCCCGCTATGGCTACACCTTC	CASSLGQGPRYGYTF
TRBV7-8	17	TRBJ2-4	NA	TRBD2	TGTGCCAGCAGCGGGACTAGGGGGGAGGGGACCAAAAACATTCAGTACTTC	CASSGTRGEGTKNIQYF
TRBV6-1	14	TRBJ2-1	NA	NA	TGTGCCAGCACCTCCCGGAGGGCGTACAATGAGCAGTTCTTC	CASTSRRAYNEQFF